The rows below give T cell receptor beta chains drawn from one sample of a study of T cells of healthy individuals. Via MiXCR, TCRdb re-called the 5' RACE reads, giving one row per CDR3 protein. This table has about 41,000 distinct CDR3 sequences, around 4.5% appearing once. The receptors originated from a human donor in good health. The CDR3 runs from the conserved cysteine through the conserved F or W. A D gene is named only where the DNA matches it firmly. Only some rows state a clone size, as once, few, many or a class for expanded clones.

TRBJ2-5 | few | TRBV12-3/TRBV12-4 | - | TGTGCCAGCAGTTTAGCCTTTGGCGGGGAAGAGACCCAGTACTTC | CASSLAFGGEETQYF
TRBJ1-3 | many | TRBV6-5 | - | TGTGCCAGCAGTTACCTAGCCTCTCCGGGACAAGGCTCTGGAAACACCATATATTTT | CASSYLASPGQGSGNTIYF
TRBJ1-6 | many | TRBV29-1 | TRBD1 | TGCAGCGTCAGGACCGGGACAGGGCAGAGTTCACCCCTCCACTTT | CSVRTGTGQSSPLHF
TRBJ1-1 | - | TRBV27 | TRBD1 | TGTGCCAGCAGTTTTCACAGGGGGTCAGGGAACACTGAAGCTTTCTTT | CASSFHRGSGNTEAFF
TRBJ2-1 | many | TRBV2 | - | TGTGCCAGCAGTGAGGGGGCCGGGGTGAATGAGCAGTTCTTC | CASSEGAGVNEQFF
TRBJ1-6 | - | TRBV2 | - | TGTGCCAGCAGATACGACTCCGATAATTCACCCCTCCACTTT | CASRYDSDNSPLHF
TRBJ1-2 | - | TRBV7-8 | - | TGTGCCAGCACCGGGTTAGGGAGGACTAACTATGGCTACACCTTC | CASTGLGRTNYGYTF
TRBJ2-4 | many | TRBV5-5 | - | TGTGCCAGCAGCTTGGAGGGGTCCAAAAACATTCAGTACTTC | CASSLEGSKNIQYF
TRBJ2-4 | - | TRBV7-2 | - | TGTGCCAGCAGCTTAGCGCAGCAGGACATTCAGTACTTC | CASSLAQQDIQYF
TRBJ1-6 | many | TRBV18 | - | TGTGCCAGCTCACCAGGCCCCGGACCCGCGAATTCACCCCTCCACTTT | CASSPGPGPANSPLHF
TRBJ1-1 | many | TRBV12-3/TRBV12-4 | - | TGTGCCAGCAGCTACCCCAGTACAGGGATGGGTACTGAAGCTTTCTTT | CASSYPSTGMGTEAFF
TRBJ2-2 | - | TRBV12-3/TRBV12-4 | TRBD2 | TGTGCCAGCAGCCGCCCCCCGGGGGGGGTCACCGGGGAGCTGTTTTTT | CASSRPPGGVTGELFF
TRBJ2-3 | many | TRBV12-3/TRBV12-4 | - | TGTGCCAGCAGTTTAGGTGCGGGGGCCGGCACAGATACGCAGTATTTT | CASSLGAGAGTDTQYF
TRBJ1-6 | few | TRBV6-2/TRBV6-3 | TRBD1 | TGTGCCAGCACCCCAGCGACAGGGTATTCTTCACCCCTCCACTTT | CASTPATGYSSPLHF
TRBJ1-1 | many | TRBV20-1 | - | TGCAGTGCTAGACAAGGGACTGAAGCTTTCTTT | CSARQGTEAFF
TRBJ2-2 | - | TRBV4-3 | - | TGCGCCAGCAGCCAAGATCACAGGGCCACCGGGGAGCTGTTTTTT | CASSQDHRATGELFF
TRBJ2-5 | many | TRBV12-3/TRBV12-4 | - | TGTGCCAGCAGTTTAGGACAGGTTCGCGAGACCCAGTACTTC | CASSLGQVRETQYF
TRBJ1-1 | few | TRBV20-1 | TRBD1 | TGCAGTGCTTTCGGACAGGGTAAAAGGAGCACTGAAGCTTTCTTT | CSAFGQGKRSTEAFF
TRBJ2-3 | few | TRBV5-1 | - | TGCGCCAGCAGCTTGCAAACTAGGATGGCAGATACGCAGTATTTT | CASSLQTRMADTQYF
TRBJ2-2 | many | TRBV3-1 | - | TGTGCCAGCAGCCAAGGGGGAGGACGGACCGGGGAGCTGTTTTTT | CASSQGGGRTGELFF
TRBJ1-2 | few | TRBV19 | - | TGTGCCAGTAGTATAGCCCGGAGCTATGGCTACACCTTC | CASSIARSYGYTF
TRBJ2-3 | many | TRBV12-3/TRBV12-4 | - | TGTGCCAGCAGTTTAGCGGGGGCGGGGAGTACGCAGTATTTT | CASSLAGAGSTQYF
TRBJ2-5 | few | TRBV11-2 | TRBD2 | TGTGCCAGCAGCTTAGATGCTGGCGGGGGGCCCGGGACCCAGTACTTC | CASSLDAGGGPGTQYF
TRBJ2-1 | few | TRBV20-1 | - | TGCAGTGCTAGCCAGAATTTAAACAATGAGCAGTTCTTC | CSASQNLNNEQFF
TRBJ1-5 | many | TRBV12-3/TRBV12-4 | - | TGTGCCAGCAGGATATCTAAGGGGACGGGGCAGCCCCAGCATTTT | CASRISKGTGQPQHF
TRBJ1-1 | many | TRBV5-4 | - | TGTGCCAGCAGCTTGGGAATTAGGACAGATGAGGCTTTCTTT | CASSLGIRTDEAFF
TRBJ2-5 | - | TRBV7-2 | - | TGTGCCAGCAGCTTCCGAGGATTGGAGACCCAGTACTTC | CASSFRGLETQYF
TRBJ1-1 | many | TRBV6-1 | TRBD1 | TGTGCCAGCAATCCGACAGGGGCGAACACTGAAGCTTTCTTT | CASNPTGANTEAFF
TRBJ2-1 | - | TRBV4-2 | - | TGTGCCAGCAGCCGAATTAAGAGCTCCTACAATGAGCAGTTCTTC | CASSRIKSSYNEQFF
TRBJ2-3 | few | TRBV6-4 | - | TGTGCCAGCAGTGACGTGGGCGGGATCGCGACAGATACGCAGTATTTT | CASSDVGGIATDTQYF
TRBJ1-1 | few | TRBV2 | - | TGTGCCAGCAGTGGTAACCCCATTCTTCTAAACACTGAAGCTTTCTTT | CASSGNPILLNTEAFF
TRBJ2-7 | many | TRBV28 | - | TGTGCCAGCAGTCGAAACCAGCCGGGGCCGAGCTCCTACGAGCAGTACTTC | CASSRNQPGPSSYEQYF